The 26 T cell receptor beta chains given below trace back to one sample, sequenced in a study of OX40 agonist ivuxolimab in advanced cancers. TCRdb keeps only in-frame clones here, not all; method: immunoSEQ multiplex PCR. The repertoire consists of some 10,000 clones, with around 85% occurring once and the leading ten covering 9.5% to 15%. The specimen was CD4+ or CD8+ T cells sorted from blood, collected in a trial of the OX40 agonist ivuxolimab. The receptors were gathered from an adult with an advanced solid tumor such as melanoma, head and neck, liver or kidney cancer.

The chain is built from TRBV7-9 and TRBJ2-7; either TRBD1 or TRBD2 may supply D (6 bases each). V was trimmed by 4 bases and J by 2 bases, leaving 9 bases between them. This CDR3 is built from 13 residues. Germline-derived CDR1 and CDR2 are SEHNR and FQNEAQ (reference sequence). CDR3 sequence reads: CASSWGAAYEQYF. Here the CDR3 DNA reads TGTGCCAGCAGCTGGGGGGCCGCCTACGAGCAGTACTTC.

The chain combines TRBV2 with TRBJ1-6; 9 bases align to TRBD1. The CDR3 spans 15 residues. Germline CDR1 SNHLY, CDR2 FYNNEI. Trimming cost V 3 bases and J 9 bases; bases outside gene matches: 6. DNA for the CDR3: TGTGCCAGCAGTGAGGGACAGGGTAGTGGTTCACCCCTCCACTTT. Translated: CASSEGQGSGSPLHF.

On this clone itself: The junction and the germline gene differ at one end; a read error may be behind it. This rearrangement joins TRBV7-7 to TRBJ2-2; D gene ambiguous. Per germline, CDR1 SSHAT and CDR2 FNYEAQ (reference sequence). The CDR3 is 14 amino acids. CDR3: CASRLDTNTGELFF. DNA for the CDR3: TGTGCCAGCAGATTAGACACTAACACCGGGGAGCTGTTTTTT.

The J gene is TRBJ1-1, the V gene TRBV10-3; TRBD1 agrees at 9 bases. The CDR3 extends over 14 amino acids. Trimming took 6 bases from V and 1 from J; bases not matched to a gene: 3. In germline, CDR1 is ENHRY, CDR2 SYGVKD. The CDR3 sequence is CAIRGDRENTEAFF. The CDR3, as DNA: TGTGCCATCAGGGGGGACAGGGAGAACACTGAAGCTTTCTTT.

This clone was seen only once. The V call is TRBV5-4, the J call TRBJ1-1, with a tentative D call TRBD1 (5 bases). Trimming stripped 0 bases from V and 4 bases from J, with 13 bases between. Per germline, CDR1 SGHNT and CDR2 YYREEE (reference sequence). The CDR3 has 15 amino acids. The chain's CDR3 is CASSLDGAEGTEAFF. The CDR3 DNA follows: TGTGCCAGCAGCTTGGACGGGGCGGAGGGCACTGAAGCTTTCTTT.

The CDR3 coding sequence is TGTGCCAGCAGTGGAGACAGGGCTAGTTCACCCCTCCACTTT. It yields the protein CASSGDRASSPLHF. The chain joins TRBV2 to TRBJ1-6; 7 bases fit TRBD1. The length of the CDR3 is 14 residues. Losses at the gene ends were 4 bases for V and 9 bases for J; bases not matched to a gene: 6. CDR1 is SNHLY, CDR2 FYNNEI, per germline.

This clone occurred a few times. The V gene is TRBV7-9, the J gene TRBJ1-1, with 10 bases lining up with TRBD1. Germline V lookup: CDR1 SEHNR, CDR2 FQNEAQ (reference sequence). V lost 10 bases and J lost 5; bases outside the gene matches: 7. This CDR3 contains 13 residues. CDR3 coding DNA: TGTGCCAACAGAGGACAGGGGGAGACTGAAGCTTTCTTT. Protein: CANRGQGETEAFF.

The gene calls are TRBV7-6 and TRBJ2-2, with a weak D call TRBD2 (6 bases). Germline V CDR1 and CDR2: SGHVS, FNYEAQ. The CDR3 covers 15 residues. Trimming removed 6 bases from V and 1 base from J, with 12 bases in between. The CDR3 spells CASSHSGWNTGELFF. CDR3 nucleotide sequence: TGTGCCAGCAGTCATAGCGGTTGGAACACCGGGGAGCTGTTTTTT.

V usage is TRBV5-4 and J usage is TRBJ2-7; 10 bases line up with TRBD1. CDR1 is SGHNT and CDR2 is YYREEE in the germline V gene (reference sequence). This CDR3 spans 16 amino acids. V lost 4 bases, J lost 0 bases, and 7 bases stayed unmatched. The CDR3 region has the DNA TGTGCCAGCAGCCCCGGGGGACAGGGGAGCTCCTACGAGCAGTACTTC. This sequence encodes CASSPGGQGSSYEQYF. The entire variable domain, with the rest obtained from reference TRBV5-4 and TRBJ2-7, is as follows: ETGVTQSPTHLIKTRGQQVTLRCSSQSGHNTVSWYQQALGQGPQFIFQYYREEENGRGNFPPRFSGLQFPNYSSELNVNALELDDSALYLCASSPGGQGSSYEQYFGPGTRLTVT.

The sample holds one count of this clone. V and J are TRBV5-7 and TRBJ2-6; 7 nucleotides agree with TRBD1. TRBV5-7 is assigned to the ORF class and has an uncertain function. The CDR3 contains 15 residues. J gave up 2 bases and V 4 bases, and 3 bases lay outside the gene matches. The chain's CDR3 is CASSLDRAGANVLTF. CDR3 nucleotide sequence: TGTGCCAGCAGCCTCGACAGGGCTGGGGCCAACGTCCTGACTTTC.

The gene calls are TRBV6-6 and TRBJ2-7; D gene uncertain. With 5 bases removed from V and 3 bases from J, the gap between germline ends came to 11 bases. CDR1 is MNHNY, CDR2 SVGAGI, per germline (reference sequence). The CDR3 is 13 residues long. CDR3 nucleotide sequence: TGTGCCAGCAGTGATTTGGCCGACTACGAGCAGTACTTC. Translation: CASSDLADYEQYF.

V gene TRBV4-1 combines with J gene TRBJ1-6, with 10 bases aligning to TRBD1. The germline CDR1 and CDR2 sequences are MGHRA and YSYEKL. The CDR3 is made up of 15 amino acids. J lost 9 bases, V lost 3 bases, and 5 bases had no gene match. CDR3 DNA: TGCGCCAGCAGCCAGGCCGGGACAGGGGCTTCACCCCTCCACTTT. It specifies CASSQAGTGASPLHF.

Only a few counts were recorded for this clone. In DNA, the CDR3 is TGTGCCAGCAGCTTAGATCTTTCTTATAGCAATCAGCCCCAGCATTTT. Protein sequence: CASSLDLSYSNQPQHF. The gene calls are TRBV11-2 and TRBJ1-5, with D uncertain. With 0 bases removed from V and 0 bases from J, the gap between germline ends came to 9 bases. Germline CDR1 and CDR2: SGHAT and FQNNGV. The length of the CDR3 is 16 residues.

The J gene is TRBJ1-1, the V gene TRBV9; TRBD1 agrees at 7 bases. Trimming took 4 bases from V and 4 from J; bases not matched to a gene: 4. Looked up from germline, CDR1 is SGDLS and CDR2 is YYNGEE. The CDR3 has 13 residues. Here the CDR3 DNA reads TGTGCCAGCAGCCCCGCAGGGGGCACTGAAGCTTTCTTT. As protein: CASSPAGGTEAFF.

This chain joins TRBV6-4 and TRBJ2-1, with D unclear. There are 15 residues in the CDR3. CDR1 is MRHNA, CDR2 SNTAGT, per germline. Between the trimmed V and J ends, which lost 0 bases and 4 bases, there was a span of 10 bases. CDR3 residues: CASSDSLGGYNEQFF. DNA of the CDR3: TGTGCCAGCAGTGACTCTCTGGGCGGTTACAATGAGCAGTTCTTC.

This clone was observed a single time. This chain joins TRBV7-6 and TRBJ2-5; D is unclear. Trimming took off 1 base at V and 2 bases at J, with 11 bases between the two ends. The length of the CDR3 is 15 residues. The V gene's germline CDR1 is SGHVS and CDR2 FNYEAQ. CDR3 DNA sequence: TGTGCCAGCAGCTTAGGGGCGGAACGGCAAGAGACCCAGTACTTC. This codes for CASSLGAERQETQYF.

V usage is TRBV5-4 and J usage is TRBJ2-7; D could derive from TRBD1 or TRBD2 (5 bases each). Germline V gene sequence: CDR1 SGHNT, CDR2 YYREEE (reference sequence). CDR3 length equals 15 residues. V shed 4 bases and J shed 2 bases, with 16 bases lying between them. The CDR3 here is CASSPTWGNTYEQYF. The CDR3 bases are TGTGCCAGCAGCCCGACGTGGGGGAACACCTACGAGCAGTACTTC. Looking up the rest from reference TRBV5-4 and TRBJ2-7 gives the full variable domain: ETGVTQSPTHLIKTRGQQVTLRCSSQSGHNTVSWYQQALGQGPQFIFQYYREEENGRGNFPPRFSGLQFPNYSSELNVNALELDDSALYLCASSPTWGNTYEQYFGPGTRLTVT.

CDR3 DNA: TGTGCCAGTACCGTTGGGACAGGGGTTCACCACGAGCAGTACTTC. Amino acids: CASTVGTGVHHEQYF. This chain connects TRBV19 to TRBJ2-7, with TRBD1 matching over 10 bases. CDR1 and CDR2 (germline): LNHDA, SQIVND (reference sequence). The CDR3 totals 15 residues. V was pared by 7 bases and J by 5 bases, with 11 bases of the junction left unmatched.

Details on this clone: Other DNA sequences from this sample encode an identical CDR3 as well. This chain connects TRBV7-3 to TRBJ2-3, with 11 bases aligning to TRBD2. The V gene's germline CDR1 is SGHTA and CDR2 FQGTGA. This CDR3 is 16 amino acids long. Trimming removed 3 bases from V and 4 bases from J; junction bases left unmatched: 6. The CDR3 region has the DNA TGTGCCAGCAGCTTGACTAGCGGGGCCATGGCAGATACGCAGTATTTT. Amino acids: CASSLTSGAMADTQYF.

This clone was observed a single time. V gene TRBV7-6 combines with J gene TRBJ1-6, with D maybe TRBD1 (6 bases). Germline V gene data show CDR1 as SGHVS and CDR2 as FNYEAQ. V was pared by 2 bases and J by 8 bases, with 13 bases between. CDR3 length: 15 residues. The CDR3 DNA sequence: TGTGCCAGCAGCTTAAAGGGGGAAAGGGATTCACCCCTCCACTTT. Translation gives CASSLKGERDSPLHF.

This clone was found once. The same CDR3 is also encoded by other DNA sequences in this sample. The chain carries TRBV4-1 and TRBJ2-1; D is perhaps TRBD1 (6 bases). This CDR3 is built from 14 residues. Germline CDR1 MGHRA, CDR2 YSYEKL. Trimming took off 2 bases at V and 4 bases at J, with 9 bases between the two ends. CDR3 in amino acids: CASSQLGAYNEQFF. The DNA of the CDR3 is TGCGCCAGCAGCCAATTGGGGGCGTACAATGAGCAGTTCTTC.

The chain has TRBV19 and TRBJ2-7; D may be TRBD2 (5 bases). CDR1 LNHDA and CDR2 SQIVND come from the germline V gene (reference sequence). The length of the CDR3 is 14 residues. V was clipped by 1 base and J by 3 bases, with 10 bases between them. The DNA of the CDR3 is TGTGCCAGTAGTATAGGTTCCGCGGGCTACGAGCAGTACTTC. Encoded protein: CASSIGSAGYEQYF.

The genes are TRBV11-2 and TRBJ2-5, with D uncertain. The ends were cut back, 0 bases at V and 12 bases at J, with 11 bases in the middle. The CDR3 contains 12 residues. From germline, CDR1 is SGHAT and CDR2 FQNNGV. Here the CDR3 reads CASSLEPAVEYF. The CDR3 region has the DNA TGTGCCAGCAGCTTAGAGCCCGCCGTAGAGTACTTC.

This clone was detected only a few times. The chain combines TRBV2 with TRBJ1-5; possibly TRBD1 for D (5 bases). The germline gives CDR1 SNHLY, CDR2 FYNNEI. Trimming removed 6 bases at V and 4 bases at J, with 13 bases between. The length of the CDR3 is 14 residues. The CDR3 here is CASRQPGLNQPQHF. CDR3 DNA sequence: TGTGCCAGCAGACAACCGGGACTAAATCAGCCCCAGCATTTT.

This rearrangement joins TRBV2 to TRBJ2-3; D not certain. Germline values: CDR1 SNHLY, CDR2 FYNNEI. CDR3 length equals 13 residues. V was pared by 7 bases and J by 3 bases, with 11 bases between. Here the CDR3 reads CASKIIATDTQYF. CDR3 DNA: TGTGCCAGCAAAATTATAGCAACAGATACGCAGTATTTT. Using reference TRBV2 and TRBJ2-3 for the parts outside the CDR3, the full variable domain is EPEVTQTPSHQVTQMGQEVILRCVPISNHLYFYWYRQILGQKVEFLVSFYNNEISEKSEIFDDQFSVERPDGSNFTLKIRSTKLEDSAMYFCASKIIATDTQYFGPGTRLTVL.

Only a few counts were recorded for this clone. The J gene is TRBJ2-7, the V gene TRBV6-5; D is unclear. The germline V gene has CDR1 MNHEY and CDR2 SVGAGI. CDR3 length: 13 amino acids. V shed 4 bases and J shed 0 bases, with 7 bases lying between them. CDR3: CASSFGASYEQYF. DNA for the CDR3: TGTGCCAGCAGTTTTGGTGCCTCCTACGAGCAGTACTTC.